These T cell receptor beta chains were read from a single sample in a study of CD4 and CD8 cells across lung adenocarcinoma regions. TCRdb redid the calling of the PCR reads with MiXCR, one entry per CDR3 protein. The repertoire has some 19,000 distinct CDR3 sequences, around 50% of them found once; the top ten carry about a quarter. Sequencing was performed on CD8+ T cells from the center of a lung tumor. These receptors came from a female donor with lung adenocarcinoma. The CD4 and CD8 labels of this study may be unreliable. The CDR3 runs from the conserved cysteine through the conserved F or W. D genes are given only for firm matches. Size values are once, few and many counts, or a class for expanded clones, and some rows have none.

v_call,j_call,d_call,clone_size,cdr3_aa,cdr3_nt
TRBV6-1,TRBJ2-5,TRBD1,many,CARSPGQGETQYF,TGTGCCAGGAGTCCGGGACAGGGCGAGACCCAGTACTTC
TRBV26,TRBJ2-4,-,-,CARGGRDQDTQYF,TGTGCCCGCGGGGGCCGTGACCAAGACACCCAGTACTTC
TRBV27,TRBJ2-3,TRBD2,-,CASTAGVRAEDTQYF,TGTGCCAGCACCGCGGGGGTGAGAGCCGAAGACACGCAGTATTTC
TRBV10-1,TRBJ2-7,-,-,CASSDPGPAGSYEQYF,TGCGCCAGCAGTGACCCGGGCCCAGCGGGCTCCTACGAGCAGTACTTC
TRBV6-1,TRBJ2-3,TRBD1,-,CASIQAVGTDKQYF,TGTGCGAGCATCCAGGCTGTGGGGACAGATAAGCAGTATTTT
TRBV15,TRBJ2-5,TRBD2,-,CATRKELGLAGDKQETQYF,TGTGCCACCAGGAAAGAGCTTGGACTAGCGGGAGACAAACAAGAGACCCAGTACTTC
TRBV12-3/TRBV12-4,TRBJ2-5,-,few,CASSQVKETQYF,TGTGCCAGCAGTCAGGTTAAAGAGACCCAGTACTTC
TRBV27,TRBJ2-4,-,-,CASRERLGAKNTQYF,TGTGCCAGCAGGGAGCGGCTGGGAGCCAAAAACACTCAGTATTTC
TRBV10-1,TRBJ2-4,TRBD2,few,CASSESPPGLAGVGNIQYF,TGCGCCAGCAGTGAGTCGCCACCGGGACTAGCGGGAGTGGGAAACATTCAGTACTTC
TRBV6-1,TRBJ1-2,-,many,CASSDFGDYDGYTF,TGTGCCAGCAGTGATTTCGGGGATTACGATGGCTACACCTTC
TRBV20-1,TRBJ1-2,TRBD1,-,CSAGQGNYGYTF,TGCAGTGCGGGACAGGGAAACTATGGCTACACCTTC
TRBV4-2,TRBJ2-2,-,-,CASKVGVSNTGELFF,TGTGCCAGCAAGGTTGGGGTCTCGAACACCGGGGAGCTGTTTTTT
TRBV27,TRBJ2-7,TRBD1,few,CASSLTGTGDYEQYF,TGTGCCAGCAGTTTAACCGGGACAGGGGACTACGAGCAGTACTTC